This entry is about one T cell receptor beta chain. What it recognizes is unknown. The data stem from a study of glioma-infiltrating T cells after dendritic cell vaccination. About the research overall: Dendritic cells derived from monocytes and pulsed with autologous tumor lysate formed the vaccine. Patients received three intradermal dendritic cell vaccine injections at biweekly intervals.

Trimming cost V 5 bases and J 1 base; bases outside gene matches: 12. Germline values: CDR1 SGHVS, CDR2 FQNEAQ. CDR3 length: 19 amino acids. Assay used: immunoSEQ multiplex PCR; TCRdb lists only in-frame clones, some missing. The sample includes about 24,000 clones, 89% of them seen just once. The study's findings and limits: Longer survival after dendritic cell vaccination followed higher pretreatment TIL content. Higher TCR clonality did not directly relate to longer survival.

Sample time point: after dendritic cell vaccination, including at tumor progression/relapse. The sequences come from blood, collected after dendritic cell vaccination. This receptor was taken from a human donor with glioblastoma. The chain carries TRBV7-8 and TRBJ2-6, with 9 bases identical to TRBD2. Written as DNA, the CDR3 is TGTGCCAGCAGCCATGGTAGCGGGGGCTCACCTTCTGGGGCCAACGTCCTGACTTTC. Translation gives CASSHGSGGSPSGANVLTF.